Presented here are 25 T cell receptor beta chains from one specimen sequenced in a study of blood T cell repertoires in COVID-19. Produced via immunoSEQ multiplex PCR; TCRdb's table is partial and in-frame only. The sample records fewer than 100,000 clones, 85% to 90% being singletons. The material sequenced was peripheral blood. The source is a man aged 60-69 years with acute or convalescent COVID-19.

CDR3 nucleotide sequence: TGTGCCAGCATGTATCGAGCGGGGCACACAGATACGCAGTATTTT. Translation: CASMYRAGHTDTQYF. This chain joins TRBV6-4 and TRBJ2-3; TRBD2 aligns across 7 bases. The CDR3 spans 15 residues. Per the germline V gene, CDR1 is MRHNA and CDR2 is SNTAGT. Losses at the gene ends were 7 bases for V and 2 bases for J; bases not matched to a gene: 9.

V gene TRBV3-1 (or the pseudogene TRBV3-2) combines with J gene TRBJ2-7, with 7 bases identical to TRBD2. Losses at the gene ends were 4 bases for V and 5 bases for J; bases not matched to a gene: 11. CDR1 is LGHDT and CDR2 is YNNKEL in the germline V gene (reference sequence). This CDR3 spans 15 amino acids. The CDR3 sequence is CASSPRPSGRDEQYF. As DNA, the CDR3 is TGTGCCAGCAGCCCGCGGCCTAGCGGAAGGGACGAGCAGTACTTC.

The chain couples TRBV7-2 to TRBJ2-1; TRBD2 matches 7 bases. Germline CDR1 and CDR2: SGHTA and FQGNSA. The CDR3 covers 14 residues. V shed 3 bases, J shed 2 bases, and the junction held 1 base outside the gene matches. The CDR3 is CASSFGLAYNEQFF. CDR3 DNA: TGTGCCAGCAGCTTCGGACTAGCCTACAATGAGCAGTTCTTC.

This rearrangement joins TRBV9 to TRBJ1-2; possibly TRBD1 for D (6 bases). From germline, CDR1 is SGDLS and CDR2 YYNGEE. This CDR3 is 14 amino acids long. The ends were cut back, 1 base at V and 4 bases at J, with 11 bases in the middle. The CDR3 loop reads CASSVSGAAYGYTF. The CDR3 coding sequence is TGTGCCAGCAGCGTATCAGGGGCGGCCTATGGCTACACCTTC.

This clone has just one count. V usage is TRBV28 and J usage is TRBJ2-7, with TRBD1 identical over 9 bases. From germline, CDR1 is MDHEN and CDR2 SYDVKM. The CDR3 runs to 14 residues. J gave up 7 bases and V 6 bases, and 10 bases lay outside the gene matches. The CDR3 is CASSPRTGVEEQYF. The CDR3, as DNA: TGTGCCAGCAGCCCACGGACAGGGGTCGAGGAGCAGTACTTC. Looking up the rest from reference TRBV28 and TRBJ2-7 gives the full variable domain: DVKVTQSSRYLVKRTGEKVFLECVQDMDHENMFWYRQDPGLGLRLIYFSYDVKMKEKGDIPEGYSVSREKKERFSLILESASTNQTSMYLCASSPRTGVEEQYFGPGTRLTVT.

V usage is TRBV7-8 and J usage is TRBJ1-1; possible D gene TRBD1, 5 bases. Per germline, CDR1 SGHVS and CDR2 FQNEAQ. V was cut by 5 bases and J by 1 base, with 11 bases left in between. The CDR3 sequence is 14 residues long. The DNA for the CDR3 is TGTGCCAGCAGCCTGACCGACAGGAACACTGAAGCTTTCTTT. Residues: CASSLTDRNTEAFF.

V usage is TRBV18 and J usage is TRBJ2-3; the D gene is possibly TRBD2 (6 bases). The CDR3 is made up of 16 amino acids. CDR1 and CDR2 (germline): KGHSH, LQKENI. V lost 0 bases and J lost 2, with 12 bases in between. The CDR3 nucleotides read TGTGCCAGCTCACCACCTAGACTAGGAACCACAGATACGCAGTATTTT. Residues: CASSPPRLGTTDTQYF.

The chain joins TRBV7-2 to TRBJ2-4; the D is unclear. Germline V CDR1 and CDR2: SGHTA, FQGNSA. Trimming removed 0 bases from V and 5 bases from J, with 8 bases in between. The CDR3 spans 14 residues. The CDR3 nucleotides read TGTGCCAGCAGCTTAGCCCACGGTGAAAACATTCAGTACTTC. Its translation: CASSLAHGENIQYF.

V usage is TRBV19 and J usage is TRBJ1-4; 11 bases fit TRBD1. The CDR3 is 15 amino acids. CDR1 is LNHDA and CDR2 is SQIVND in the germline V gene (reference sequence). V shed 7 bases, J shed 8 bases, and the junction held 9 bases outside the gene matches. Here the CDR3 reads CASTPRTGGLEKLFF. The CDR3 coding sequence is TGTGCCAGTACCCCACGGACAGGGGGCTTAGAAAAACTGTTTTTT.

The rearrangement uses TRBV6-4 and TRBJ1-2; no definite D call. This CDR3 contains 15 residues. Trimming shortened V by 0 bases and J by 4 bases, and 12 bases separated the two germline ends. Per germline, CDR1 MRHNA and CDR2 SNTAGT. The CDR3, as DNA: TGTGCCAGCAGTGACTCGAGTCTGGGCCCCTATGGCTACACCTTC. The encoded protein is CASSDSSLGPYGYTF.

This chain joins TRBV5-4 and TRBJ2-7, with 13 nucleotides matching TRBD2. With 6 bases clipped from V and 7 bases from J, the junction kept 7 bases outside the gene matches. The CDR3 has 14 amino acids. The germline V gene has CDR1 SGHNT and CDR2 YYREEE (reference sequence). The CDR3, as DNA: TGTGCCAGCAACCGACTAGCGGGAGGTGGTGAGCAGTACTTC. Protein: CASNRLAGGGEQYF.

The chain uses TRBV6-6 and TRBJ2-1, with D maybe TRBD2 (7 bases). V lost 4 bases and J 3 bases, leaving 16 bases between the germline ends. CDR3 length equals 16 residues. Per germline, CDR1 MNHNY and CDR2 SVGAGI (reference sequence). The CDR3 nucleotides read TGTGCCAGCAGTTCCTTTGGGGGGGGCATCTACAATGAGCAGTTCTTC. Encoded protein: CASSSFGGGIYNEQFF.

V is TRBV27 and J is TRBJ1-2; D unclear. This CDR3 comprises 14 residues. Germline V gene sequence: CDR1 MNHEY, CDR2 SMNVEV (reference sequence). Trimming removed 0 bases at V and 6 bases at J, with 11 bases between. CDR3 sequence: CASSLSRETHGYTF. For the CDR3, the DNA is TGTGCCAGCAGTTTATCGAGAGAAACCCATGGCTACACCTTC.

The table lists this clone with a count of one. The CDR3 coding sequence is TGCGCCAGCAGCTTTGGGTTACTAGACACCGGGGAGCTGTTTTTT. It is translated as CASSFGLLDTGELFF. The chain uses TRBV5-1 and TRBJ2-2, with D maybe TRBD2 (5 bases). The CDR3 consists of 15 residues. Germline CDR1 and CDR2: SGHRS and YFSETQ. The ends were cut back, 2 bases at V and 3 bases at J, with 11 bases in the middle.

The chain is built from TRBV7-9 and TRBJ2-7, with 9 bases that match TRBD1. Looked up from germline, CDR1 is SEHNR and CDR2 is FQNEAQ (reference sequence). The CDR3 is 16 residues long. V trimming: 5 bases; J trimming: 3 bases; junction bases outside the gene matches: 11. CDR3 loop: CASSISTGGNRYEQYF. Written as DNA, the CDR3 is TGTGCCAGCAGCATTTCGACAGGGGGGAACCGCTACGAGCAGTACTTC.

The V call is TRBV7-9, the J call TRBJ2-2, with TRBD2 identical over 10 bases. With V trimmed by 5 bases and J by 5 bases, 14 bases remained unmatched. Per the germline V gene, CDR1 is SEHNR and CDR2 is FQNEAQ (reference sequence). This CDR3 is 18 amino acids long. CDR3 nucleotides: TGTGCCAGCAGCCCTTTGCCAGGAACTAGCGGGATAACCGGGGAGCTGTTTTTT. This translates into CASSPLPGTSGITGELFF.

V usage is TRBV19 and J usage is TRBJ2-7, with 7 bases matching TRBD2. After removal of 3 bases from V and 2 bases from J, the junction contained 4 bases not matched to a gene. Looked up from germline, CDR1 is LNHDA and CDR2 is SQIVND (reference sequence). The CDR3 extends over 14 amino acids. The CDR3 here is CASSMGLLTYEQYF. In nucleotides, the CDR3 is TGTGCCAGTAGTATGGGACTACTTACCTACGAGCAGTACTTC.

This clone was seen a few times. The chain uses TRBV6-1 and TRBJ1-6, with 8 bases aligning to TRBD1. Germline CDR1 and CDR2: MNHNS and SASEGT. J was trimmed by 6 bases and V by 3 bases; bases with no gene match: 4. This CDR3 has 15 amino acids. The CDR3: CASSDRGRGNSPLHF. CDR3 nucleotides: TGTGCCAGCAGTGACAGGGGGCGAGGTAATTCACCCCTCCACTTT.

This clone was counted a few times. The chain links TRBV19 to TRBJ1-2; unclear D gene. Germline assignment: CDR1 LNHDA and CDR2 SQIVND (reference sequence). The CDR3 length is 15 residues. The ends were cut back, 3 bases at V and 4 bases at J, with 15 bases in the middle. This CDR3 reads CASSISPVGSYGYTF. CDR3 nucleotides: TGTGCCAGTAGTATCTCCCCGGTAGGGAGCTATGGCTACACCTTC.

J is TRBJ2-1 and V is TRBV19, with D tentatively TRBD2 (6 bases). Germline-derived CDR1 and CDR2 are LNHDA and SQIVND (reference sequence). V lost 6 bases and J lost 3, with 12 bases in between. This CDR3 region has 14 residues. Here the CDR3 reads CASRKTGLYNEQFF. The CDR3 DNA sequence: TGTGCCAGTAGAAAGACGGGACTCTACAATGAGCAGTTCTTC.

This clone has just one count. The chain couples TRBV6-6 to TRBJ1-5; D ambiguous. Germline V CDR1 and CDR2: MNHNY, SVGAGI (reference sequence). The CDR3 contains 12 residues. V gave up 1 base and J gave up 6 bases, with 4 bases separating them. The CDR3 loop reads CASSYYGQPQHF. The CDR3 DNA reads as TGTGCCAGCAGTTACTACGGTCAGCCCCAGCATTTT.

CDR3 region: CASSCTSGSAYEQYF. The CDR3 nucleotides read TGTGCCAGCAGCTGCACTAGCGGGAGTGCTTACGAGCAGTACTTC. The chain uses TRBV21-1 and TRBJ2-7; the listed D gene, TRBD2, was not tested against the DNA. TRBV21-1 is a listed pseudogene. The CDR3 totals 15 residues.

The genes are TRBV3-1 (or the pseudogene TRBV3-2) and TRBJ1-5; 7 bases are shared with TRBD1. V shed 3 bases and J 6 bases; nucleotides not matched to a gene: 5. Germline CDR1 reads LGHDT; CDR2 reads YNNKEL (reference sequence). The CDR3 consists of 14 residues. The CDR3 reads CASSQGSGGQPQHF. As DNA, the CDR3 is TGTGCCAGCAGCCAGGGGTCAGGGGGTCAGCCCCAGCATTTT.

This rearrangement joins TRBV29-1 to TRBJ2-7; 11 nucleotides align to TRBD1. Germline V gene data show CDR1 as SQVTM and CDR2 as ANQGSEA. Trimming cost V 6 bases and J 6 bases; bases outside gene matches: 10. The CDR3 is 14 amino acids. CDR3 in DNA: TGCAGCGTGAAGGACAGGGGGCGCGAGTTCGAGCAGTACTTC. Residues: CSVKDRGREFEQYF.

The chain links TRBV10-1 to TRBJ2-2, with 10 bases aligning to TRBD2. Germline trimming cut 3 bases from V and 2 bases from J; bases unmatched to any gene: 9. The CDR3 has 18 residues. The V gene's germline CDR1 is WNHNN and CDR2 SYGVQD (reference sequence). The CDR3 DNA sequence: TGCGCCAGCAGTGATTGGGAGACTAGCGGGTATAACACCGGGGAGCTGTTTTTT. This gives the protein CASSDWETSGYNTGELFF.